Listed here is a single TCR beta chain. There are many counts of this clonotype. The clone's antigen remains unknown. One base away there is no much larger clone; base qualities are not given. Ophthalmopathy patients were characterized by moderately to severely active disease, a Clinical Activity Score of at least 3, a NOSPECS grade of at least 4, and a disease duration under 3 months. Patients with other autoimmune diseases, uncontrolled infections, pregnancy or lactation were excluded. Diagnosis was based on clinical symptoms, serum thyroxine, TRAb, thyroid ultrasound and orbital computed tomography. PBMCs were isolated from more than 8 ml of fresh peripheral blood by Ficoll-Paque density gradient centrifugation. Total RNA was extracted with Trizol reagent and quality-checked on an Agilent 2100 Bioanalyzer. These data are taken from a study of Graves' ophthalmopathy and Graves' hyperthyroidism (dated by TCRdb to about 2018). General notes on the study: Peripheral blood samples were taken at the time of initial diagnosis, before any treatment was given. To explore V-J signatures that separate ophthalmopathy from hyperthyroidism, a discovery set of approximately 100 patients was enrolled, consisting of fewer than 45 with ophthalmopathy and fewer than 60 with stable hyperthyroidism. After sampling, hyperthyroidism patients received methimazole starting at 30 mg daily, and ophthalmopathy patients received high-dose intravenous methylprednisolone. In total, approximately 140 blood samples were TCR-sequenced: some 43 ophthalmopathy, some 75 hyperthyroidism and about 17 hyperthyroidism-to-ophthalmopathy patients. An independent validation cohort comprised fewer than 20 hyperthyroidism patients and roughly 15 patients who later progressed from hyperthyroidism to ophthalmopathy. In over 5 hyperthyroidism patients, the T-cell repertoire of thyroid tissue was compared with the T-cell repertoire of blood. To tell Graves' ophthalmopathy apart from Graves' hyperthyroidism, and to predict which patients would progress to ophthalmopathy, the study relied on TCR beta repertoire signatures.

For repertoire sequencing, the TCR beta CDR3 regions were amplified from RNA transcripts. HTBI primers and the Qiagen OneStep RT-PCR kit were used in a first-round RT-PCR, which was followed by a second-round multiplex PCR, size selection and purification. The libraries underwent paired-end sequencing with 100 bp reads on an Illumina HiSeq2000. The paper's processing steps were these. SOAPnuke was used to process the reads, throwing out any read that had adapters, had uncalled bases, had a mean Phred below 15, or lacked an exact constant-primer or identifier match. COPE v1.2.5 was used to merge high-quality paired reads. Unique nucleotide sequences were defined as clonotypes and aligned to IMGT TRB V, D and J references using MiTCR v1.1. Analysis was restricted to V-J combinations with a frequency above 0.0001, which covered just over 98% of repertoires. A TCR clonal expansion and chaos score per V-J combination was defined as the ratio of F50 clonal expansion to chaos observed in the TCRdist matrix. Welch's t-statistics and random forest were used to narrow the features down to 13 V-J combinations, which were then fed into a naive Bayes classifier. The Morisita-Horn index was used to measure how similar the thyroid and blood repertoires were. TCRdb passed the public sequencing reads through fastp at Q25 and MiXCR, retaining productive beta sequences. Rows are combined by CDR3 protein, so each entry shows the most common genes and DNA. These V and J calls originate from TCRdb's pipeline instead of the authors' own analysis. A total of around 600,000 distinct CDR3 sequences appear in this sample, roughly 39% of them only once. Around 3.3% of the sample comes from the top ten.

The CDR3 covers 14 residues, taking in both the cysteine and the phenylalanine. The DNA shown is the 42-base CDR3, in frame from base 1. The germline V gene provides CDR1 SQVTM and CDR2 ANQGSEA. V is shortened by 1 base, J by 4 bases, and the region joining them spans 13 bases. Overall results and qualifications from the work: No statistical method was used to set the sample size in advance, and the investigators knew which group each participant was assigned to. In cross-validation, the 13-signature model distinguished ophthalmopathy from stable hyperthyroidism with more than 85% sensitivity and around 81% specificity, while in the test set the corresponding values were about 80% and 75%. In validation, the model predicted ophthalmopathy progression with more than 70% sensitivity and around 72% specificity; approximately 12 predicted patients were CT-confirmed with GO in a median of approximately 6.5 months. Among expanded thyroid clonotypes with frequency above 0.001, most also showed up in blood, which suggests that blood repertoires may reflect the thyroid immune response.

The sequence is built from TRBV29-1 and TRBJ1-2, with TRBD1 perhaps the D gene, on 5 matching bases. This receptor was taken from an adult man with Graves' ophthalmopathy. The sequenced sample was peripheral blood. The nucleotides are TGCAGCGTTGAAGGGACATCGGACACCTATGGCTACACCTTC. Its coded protein is CSVEGTSDTYGYTF.